This is a list of T cell receptor beta chains from one sample in a study of T cell changes during pregnancy in multiple sclerosis. Repertoires were generated with immunoSEQ multiplex PCR, while TCRdb's copy carries only in-frame clones and drops some. The sample lists more than 80,000 clones; 85% to 95% were seen once. The starting material was peripheral blood, obtained after pregnancy. These receptors were taken from a female donor with multiple sclerosis, enrolled in a pregnancy study. Both conserved end residues are trimmed from each CDR3.

v_call cdr3_aa
TRBV7-3 ASSLEGSSSYEQY
TRBV6-1 ASSEGDYGNTIY
TRBV27 ASSLRSLVHEQF
TRBV7-2 ASSLGGTRNQPQH
TRBV4-1 ASSQTRQFEETQY
TRBV9 ASSRVGGDTEAF
TRBV5-6 ASSFRGTTEAF
TRBV29-1 SVEDPYDSGRATDTQY
TRBV5-1 ASSLGLPGGELF
TRBV4-1 ASSQRIWTGTNSGANVLT
TRBV28 ASSPGGPEGTGELF
TRBV27 ASSSTSNTGELF
TRBV19 ASHTGGALNEKLF
TRBV7-3 ASSLTGGDTEAF
TRBV5-1 ASSAPGTGGETQY
TRBV7-9 ASSLNEKLF
TRBV27 ASSSGGSYEQY
TRBV19 ASTLLDTGELF
TRBV5-4 ASRTGQHNEQF
TRBV5-5 ASSFEGGSGGVNTGELF
TRBV6-5 ASRVAGDSYEQY
TRBV7-2 ASRPTSGALTGELF
TRBV18 ASSPRDSGGYGYT
TRBV4-1 ASSQDGRDYSNQPQH
TRBV5-1 ASSLSRGSEQY
TRBV5-1 ASSLGGGGQF
TRBV5-4 ASSWGLSSDTQY
TRBV28 ASNKQGANTEAF
TRBV5-4 ASSLSQANTGELF
TRBV5-4 ASSTRTGLNTEAF
TRBV29-1 SVLTGGRQY
TRBV4-1 ASSQDGGPRTNGELF
TRBV5-1 ASSLQGSQETQY
TRBV29-1 SVELRGFYNEQF
TRBV5-1 ASSLAIANTGELF
TRBV28 ASRRDLNTEAF
TRBV19 ASTRGNSPLH